The 26 T cell receptor beta chains reported below all come from one sample, sequenced in a study of T-cell memory formation after mild COVID-19. TCRdb reanalysed the 5' RACE reads using MiXCR and keeps one entry per CDR3 protein. The table lists approximately 210,000 distinct CDR3 sequences, 10% of them singletons. Material: PBMCs or a T cell subset sorted from them (not recorded which). These receptors were taken from a man younger than 35 who had mild COVID-19 (a few samples of this study predate the infection). Cell type and time point are not known.

The rearrangement uses TRBV6-1 and TRBJ2-7; D unclear. The V gene lost 7 bases and the J gene lost 4 bases, with 11 bases spanning the gap. This CDR3 has 12 amino acids. Germline V gene data show CDR1 as MNHNS and CDR2 as SASEGT. The chain's CDR3 is CASKGSLYEQYV. CDR3 nucleotides: TGTGCCAGCAAGGGCAGCTTGTACGAGCAGTACGTC.

This clonotype came up a few times. This sequence joins TRBV29-1 and TRBJ2-5; 10 bases are a match to TRBD1. Germline CDR1 is SQVTM and CDR2 is ANQGSEA. The CDR3 spans 14 residues. Unmatched junction bases numbered 2, after V lost 0 bases and J lost 4 bases. This chain's CDR3 is CSVEEDRGGETQYF. CDR3 sequence (DNA): TGCAGCGTTGAAGAGGACAGGGGGGGAGAGACCCAGTACTTC.

The table lists this clonotype with a few counts. V and J are TRBV29-1 and TRBJ1-2; the D gene is possibly TRBD1 (6 bases). The CDR3 consists of 13 residues. V was cut by 5 bases and J by 4 bases, with 14 bases left in between. Germline V CDR1 and CDR2: SQVTM, ANQGSEA. The CDR3 loop is CSVSQGRGYGYTF. The CDR3 bases are TGCAGCGTTTCACAGGGAAGAGGCTATGGCTACACCTTC. The full variable domain, with the rest looked up from reference TRBV29-1 and TRBJ1-2, is SAVISQKPSRDICQRGTSLTIQCQVDSQVTMMFWYRQQPGQSLTLIATANQGSEATYESGFVIDKFPISRPNLTFSTLTVSNMSPEDSSIYLCSVSQGRGYGYTFGSGTRLTVV.

This clonotype has just a few counts. The chain combines TRBV7-2 with TRBJ1-2; D call uncertain. The germline gives CDR1 SGHTA, CDR2 FQGNSA. This CDR3 is 13 amino acids long. The V and J ends lost 5 bases and 3 bases respectively, with 10 bases between them. CDR3 coding DNA: TGTGCCAGCAGCCAGGACGGCCACTATGGCTACACCTTC. Its protein is CASSQDGHYGYTF.

This clonotype came up many times. V usage is TRBV7-9 and J usage is TRBJ2-4, with D maybe TRBD1 (6 bases). Trimming removed 3 bases from V and 6 bases from J, with 12 bases in between. Germline V gives CDR1 SEHNR, CDR2 FQNEAQ (reference sequence). This CDR3 is 14 amino acids long. This CDR3 reads CASSFQGSPNIQYF. The CDR3 DNA reads TGTGCCAGCAGCTTTCAGGGGTCTCCAAACATTCAGTACTTC.

The chain is built from TRBV3-1 and TRBJ1-5; a possible D gene is TRBD1 (5 bases). The germline CDR1 and CDR2 sequences are LGHDT and YNNKEL (reference sequence). Trimming stripped 2 bases from V and 5 bases from J, with 10 bases between. The CDR3 runs 14 residues. This CDR3 is CASSQWGGDQPQHF. CDR3 coding DNA: TGTGCCAGCAGCCAATGGGGAGGGGATCAGCCCCAGCATTTT.

This clonotype was detected only a few times. The chain recombines TRBV7-2 with TRBJ1-1; unclear D gene. Between the trimmed V and J ends, which lost 3 bases and 1 base, there was a span of 6 bases. The V gene's germline CDR1 is SGHTA and CDR2 FQGNSA. This CDR3 spans 13 amino acids. CDR3 amino acids: CASSFDGNTEAFF. The CDR3 DNA is TGTGCCAGCAGCTTCGATGGGAACACTGAAGCTTTCTTT.

This clonotype was observed a handful of times. V is TRBV5-6 and J is TRBJ1-5, with D maybe TRBD1 (5 bases). The V gene's germline CDR1 is SGHDT and CDR2 YYEEEE. The CDR3 loop spans 15 amino acids. V was clipped by 4 bases and J by 4 bases, with 15 bases between them. The DNA of the CDR3 is TGTGCCAGCAGCCTGGGGCCCGGCCAGAATCAGCCCCAGCATTTT. The encoded protein is CASSLGPGQNQPQHF.

The sample holds a few counts of this clonotype. This chain's CDR3 is CASSPPSGGFNTEAFF. As DNA, the CDR3 is TGTGCCAGCTCACCACCGAGTGGGGGATTCAACACTGAAGCTTTCTTT. The chain combines TRBV18 with TRBJ1-1; possible D gene TRBD1, 5 bases. Germline values: CDR1 KGHSH, CDR2 LQKENI. Trimming shortened V by 0 bases and J by 2 bases, and 13 bases separated the two germline ends. This CDR3 spans 16 amino acids.

The chain recombines TRBV9 with TRBJ2-5, with TRBD2 as a possible D gene (7 bases). Trimming removed 3 bases from V and 5 bases from J, with 17 bases in between. This CDR3 spans 15 amino acids. Germline V gene lookup returns CDR1 SGDLS and CDR2 YYNGEE. This CDR3 reads CASSAMGGAEETQYF. Here the CDR3 DNA reads TGTGCCAGCAGCGCTATGGGGGGGGCGGAGGAGACCCAGTACTTC.

The V and J genes are TRBV19 and TRBJ2-1, with D maybe TRBD2 (6 bases). The CDR3 extends over 15 amino acids. CDR1 and CDR2 from the germline V gene are LNHDA and SQIVND (reference sequence). Trimming left V 7 bases short and J 7 bases short, with 20 bases between. The CDR3 reads CASTDPGGEWNEQFF. CDR3 sequence (DNA): TGTGCCAGTACCGACCCCGGCGGGGAGTGGAATGAGCAGTTCTTC.

This chain connects TRBV7-2 to TRBJ2-4; D uncertain. CDR1 is SGHTA, CDR2 FQGNSA, per germline. The CDR3 covers 17 residues. Trimming removed 5 bases from V and 2 bases from J, with 19 bases in between. The CDR3 DNA reads TGTGCCAGCAGCCTTCCTAGGGCGGCCCCACCCAAAAACATTCAGTACTTC. Translated, it gives CASSLPRAAPPKNIQYF.

This clonotype was counted between two and nine times. CDR3 sequence (DNA): TGCGCCAGCAGCAACGGGACGGAACGGACCCAGTACTTC. Translation gives CASSNGTERTQYF. The rearrangement joins TRBV5-1 to TRBJ2-5; D possibly matches TRBD1 or TRBD2 (5 bases each). CDR3 length: 13 amino acids. Germline V gene sequence: CDR1 SGHRS, CDR2 YFSETQ. Trimming took off 4 bases at V and 7 bases at J, with 14 bases between the two ends.

The V call is TRBV20-1, the J call TRBJ2-5; TRBD1 agrees at 7 bases. With 0 bases clipped from V and 5 bases from J, the junction kept 9 bases outside the gene matches. The CDR3 consists of 15 residues. Germline CDR1 is DFQATT and CDR2 is SNEGSKA (reference sequence). CDR3 DNA: TGCAGTGCTAGAGATCTGACAGGGTACGGTGAGACCCAGTACTTC. It codes for CSARDLTGYGETQYF.

This chain connects TRBV7-2 to TRBJ2-5, with TRBD2 matching over 12 bases. The CDR3 sequence is 16 residues long. Germline V gene data show CDR1 as SGHTA and CDR2 as FQGNSA. J was trimmed by 5 bases and V by 2 bases; bases with no gene match: 6. Here the CDR3 reads CASSLNRGLAGETQYF. For the CDR3, the DNA is TGTGCCAGCAGCTTAAACCGCGGACTAGCGGGGGAGACCCAGTACTTC.

The chain uses TRBV20-1 and TRBJ2-1; the match to TRBD2 covers 8 bases. The V and J ends lost 4 bases and 6 bases, in that order; junction bases with no gene match: 14. This CDR3 contains 16 residues. The germline V gene encodes CDR1 DFQATT and CDR2 SNEGSKA (reference sequence). CDR3 coding DNA: TGCAGTGCTATAAGCTCCGGGGGGGCCTATCCCAATGAGCAGTTCTTC. Translation: CSAISSGGAYPNEQFF.

The chain links TRBV2 to TRBJ1-2; TRBD1 is a possible D gene (5 bases). The CDR3 contains 14 residues. Per the germline V gene, CDR1 is SNHLY and CDR2 is FYNNEI. Trimming shortened V by 4 bases and J by 4 bases, and 13 bases separated the two germline ends. The CDR3 DNA reads TGTGCCAGCAGTGCGATGACAGACCCCTATGGCTACACCTTC. This sequence encodes CASSAMTDPYGYTF.

V is TRBV4-1 and J is TRBJ2-2, with D perhaps matching TRBD1 or TRBD2 (6 bases each). CDR1 MGHRA and CDR2 YSYEKL come from the germline V gene. Deletions cut 0 bases from V and 4 bases from J, with 15 bases between. This CDR3 has 17 residues. CDR3 loop: CASSQEVGGPVTGELFF. DNA of the CDR3: TGCGCCAGCAGCCAAGAAGTAGGGGGGCCAGTCACCGGGGAGCTGTTTTTT.

The genes are TRBV20-1 and TRBJ1-5; no clear D gene. Trimming pared 3 bases from V and 7 bases from J, leaving 10 bases between. In germline, CDR1 is DFQATT, CDR2 SNEGSKA (reference sequence). CDR3 length: 12 amino acids. The CDR3 here is CSASSPTQPQHF. CDR3 nucleotide sequence: TGCAGTGCTAGTTCTCCCACCCAGCCCCAGCATTTT.

The V gene is TRBV5-1, the J gene TRBJ2-5; a weak D match, TRBD1 (6 bases). The ends were cut back, 4 bases at V and 9 bases at J, with 19 bases in the middle. The CDR3 contains 14 residues. Germline assignment: CDR1 SGHRS and CDR2 YFSETQ. This CDR3 is CASSPNTGSGAQYF. The DNA of the CDR3 is TGCGCCAGCAGCCCTAATACAGGGTCCGGGGCCCAGTACTTC. Full variable domain (outside the CDR3, taken from reference TRBV5-1 and TRBJ2-5): KAGVTQTPRYLIKTRGQQVTLSCSPISGHRSVSWYQQTPGQGLQFLFEYFSETQRNKGNFPGRFSGRQFSNSRSEMNVSTLELGDSALYLCASSPNTGSGAQYFGPGTRLLVL.

This clonotype was detected a few times. The CDR3 here is CSASNTSGAATDTQYF. The CDR3 DNA follows: TGCAGTGCTAGTAATACTAGCGGGGCAGCCACAGATACGCAGTATTTT. The chain has TRBV20-1 and TRBJ2-3; 10 nucleotides line up with TRBD2. CDR1 is DFQATT, CDR2 SNEGSKA, per germline (reference sequence). This CDR3 has 16 residues. V was clipped by 3 bases and J by 2 bases; unmatched bases: 8.

The chain links TRBV7-9 to TRBJ1-1, with D hard to call. There are 11 residues in the CDR3. Germline assignment: CDR1 SEHNR and CDR2 FQNEAQ (reference sequence). Trimming pared 1 base from V and 11 bases from J, leaving 8 bases between. The CDR3 coding sequence is TGTGCCAGCAGCTTAGGGCAGGAGGCTTTCTTT. It yields the protein CASSLGQEAFF.

This clonotype was found a few times. V usage is TRBV5-1 and J usage is TRBJ2-1; tentatively, D is TRBD2 (5 bases). This CDR3 has 13 residues. CDR1 is SGHRS, CDR2 YFSETQ, per germline. V was shortened by 7 bases and J by 0 bases, with 8 bases between the two germline ends. The CDR3 protein is CASAEGSYNEQFF. The CDR3 bases are TGCGCCAGCGCAGAGGGCTCCTACAATGAGCAGTTCTTC. The variable domain in full, with the rest retrieved from reference TRBV5-1 and TRBJ2-1, is KAGVTQTPRYLIKTRGQQVTLSCSPISGHRSVSWYQQTPGQGLQFLFEYFSETQRNKGNFPGRFSGRQFSNSRSEMNVSTLELGDSALYLCASAEGSYNEQFFGPGTRLTVL.

The chain uses TRBV4-3 and TRBJ2-4, with D possibly matching TRBD2 (5 bases). The V end lost 3 bases, the J end lost 3 bases, and 12 bases lay between the germline ends. The CDR3 is made up of 15 amino acids. In germline, CDR1 is LGHNA, CDR2 YSLEER. In nucleotides, the CDR3 is TGCGCCAGCAGCCAGGGCGGGTACGACAAAAACATTCAGTACTTC. It encodes CASSQGGYDKNIQYF.

The CDR3 sequence is CASSERTGGFSTEAFF. CDR3 nucleotides: TGTGCCAGCAGTGAACGGACAGGGGGATTTTCCACTGAAGCTTTCTTT. The chain has TRBV25-1 and TRBJ1-1; 10 bases are a match to TRBD1. Trimming cost V 2 bases and J 4 bases; bases outside gene matches: 7. This CDR3 comprises 16 residues. Germline V CDR1 and CDR2: MGHDK, SYGVNS.

In its sample, this clonotype was seen many times. The genes are TRBV12-3 or TRBV12-4 and TRBJ1-1; 8 bases align to TRBD1. J lost 4 bases, V lost 6 bases, and 4 bases had no gene match. The CDR3 has 13 residues. The CDR3 DNA sequence: TGTGCCAGCAGAGGACAGGGTCCCACTGAAGCTTTCTTT. The encoded protein is CASRGQGPTEAFF.